These 2 T cell receptor beta chains were sequenced from one sample in a study of PD-L1 blockade in urothelial cancer. Described time point: peripheral blood 6 weeks after treatment start. Using immunoSEQ multiplex PCR, the repertoire was profiled, and TCRdb retains in-frame clones only, with some absent. The data hold around 49,000 clones, with approximately 78% observed a single time. Material: PBMCs, obtained around atezolizumab (anti-PD-L1) treatment. These receptors were taken from a man between 60 and 75 years old with urothelial cancer.

J is TRBJ1-2 and V is TRBV7-2, with 8 bases lining up with TRBD1. This CDR3 is built from 18 residues. Trimming took 5 bases from V and 6 from J; bases not matched to a gene: 20. Germline CDR1 and CDR2: SGHTA and FQGNSA. CDR3 residues: CASSIHRTGLLQGDGYTF. The CDR3 DNA sequence: TGTGCCAGCAGCATCCATAGGACAGGCCTCTTACAGGGGGATGGCTACACCTTC.

This CDR3 reads CASSLGAEVVTDTQYF. Written as DNA, the CDR3 is TGTGCCAGCAGCTTAGGGGCGGAGGTTGTTACCGATACGCAGTATTTT. V gene TRBV11-2 combines with J gene TRBJ2-3; maybe TRBD2 (5 bases). Trimming stripped 1 base from V and 6 bases from J, with 17 bases between. Germline V gene data show CDR1 as SGHAT and CDR2 as FQNNGV. The CDR3 length is 16 residues.